A selection of T cell receptor beta chains follows, all from one sample in a study of T cells in localized non-small cell lung cancer. Method: immunoSEQ multiplex PCR; TCRdb's copy keeps in-frame clones and lacks some. The data contain some 21,000 clones, over 75% of them singletons. The material was peripheral blood mononuclear cells, obtained before any cancer treatment. The receptors were sampled from a male donor at least 60 years old with stage II lung adenocarcinoma. Both conserved end residues are part of each CDR3. Each record gives: V gene, CDR3 protein.

v_call: TRBV19
cdr3_aa: CASSPVGQGEVELFF

v_call: TRBV5-4
cdr3_aa: CASSLAAGLPNEQYF

v_call: TRBV7-8
cdr3_aa: CASQIGETQYF

v_call: TRBV18
cdr3_aa: CASSPRRGLAGSIEQYF

v_call: TRBV11-2
cdr3_aa: CASSFGLEAGYTF

v_call: TRBV5-4
cdr3_aa: CASSHELAPYNEQFF

v_call: TRBV28
cdr3_aa: CASQPEDSGNTIYF

v_call: TRBV7-9
cdr3_aa: CASSPGQEAFF

v_call: TRBV5-4
cdr3_aa: CASSLANRADEQFF

v_call: TRBV6-5
cdr3_aa: CASRNRANQPQHF

v_call: TRBV5-1
cdr3_aa: CASSLGAGLQETQYF

v_call: TRBV19
cdr3_aa: CASNLAGNTDTQYF

v_call: TRBV28
cdr3_aa: CASSQGGLETQYF

v_call: TRBV18
cdr3_aa: CASSLDGYGYTF

v_call: TRBV6-1
cdr3_aa: CATRTAADTQYF

v_call: TRBV6-1
cdr3_aa: CASSGLMTGGNQPQHF

v_call: TRBV6-1
cdr3_aa: CASRPQPTRYEQYF

v_call: TRBV29-1
cdr3_aa: CSVAPGWGMNTEAFF

v_call: TRBV7-7
cdr3_aa: CASGGSGNTIYF

v_call: TRBV7-3
cdr3_aa: CASSLGGLRNEQFF

v_call: TRBV2
cdr3_aa: CASSQEAGDNTGELFF

v_call: TRBV28
cdr3_aa: CASTPSGERLSYEQYF

v_call: TRBV7-9
cdr3_aa: CASSSSGRGATGELFF

v_call: TRBV5-4
cdr3_aa: CASSPDSFIANTGELFF

v_call: TRBV6-5
cdr3_aa: CASSPSGMGYEQYF

v_call: TRBV19
cdr3_aa: CASSIRDRAIGNQPQHF

v_call: TRBV27
cdr3_aa: CASSLGGGGLENTGELFF

v_call: TRBV11-2
cdr3_aa: CASSLGTGYSNQPQHF

v_call: TRBV5-5
cdr3_aa: CASSLFGEFEKLFF

v_call: TRBV14
cdr3_aa: CASSQDRRGGRDGYTF

v_call: TRBV20-1
cdr3_aa: CSASTTGGQHF

v_call: TRBV5-1
cdr3_aa: CASSWTGYTEAFF

v_call: TRBV18
cdr3_aa: CASSPARGTTEAFF

v_call: TRBV28
cdr3_aa: CASSGQTYQETQYF

v_call: TRBV6-5
cdr3_aa: CASKTGGSLNYGYTF

v_call: TRBV18
cdr3_aa: CASSPQGIDYGYTF

v_call: TRBV9
cdr3_aa: CASSVGSTNYEQYF

v_call: TRBV6-6
cdr3_aa: CASSLGSNYGYTF

v_call: TRBV5-1
cdr3_aa: CASSPDRGRLDTQYF

v_call: TRBV19
cdr3_aa: CASSSPSSLAKNIQYF

v_call: TRBV27
cdr3_aa: CASSLQDPSTDTQYF

v_call: TRBV14
cdr3_aa: CASSQPGHPSGNTIYF

v_call: TRBV28
cdr3_aa: CASSLIQARWSGELFF

v_call: TRBV7-9
cdr3_aa: CASSAGTSGRVMGENEQFF

v_call: TRBV6-1
cdr3_aa: CASGGAYEQYF

v_call: TRBV9
cdr3_aa: CASSAIAGNSYNEQFF

v_call: TRBV18
cdr3_aa: CASSPSGGTYGYTF

v_call: TRBV9
cdr3_aa: CASSSRPLYEQYF